A single sample is the source of the 2 T cell receptor beta chains below, sequenced in a study of OX40 agonist ivuxolimab in advanced cancers. Using immunoSEQ multiplex PCR, the repertoire was profiled, and TCRdb retains in-frame clones only, with some absent. Found here are roughly 72,000 clones, 81% of them singletons; the top ten hold over 4%. Sample: CD4+ or CD8+ T cells sorted from blood, taken in a trial of the OX40 agonist ivuxolimab. The source of these receptors is an adult with an advanced solid tumor such as melanoma, head and neck, liver or kidney cancer.

This clone was seen just once. The chain recombines TRBV7-2 with TRBJ2-7, with D uncertain. CDR3 length: 13 amino acids. V dropped 2 bases and J dropped 3 bases, with 8 bases sitting between them. The V gene's germline CDR1 is SGHTA and CDR2 FQGNSA. CDR3 DNA sequence: TGTGCCAGCAGCTTATTCCAGAACTACGAGCAGTACTTC. Its translation: CASSLFQNYEQYF. Full variable domain (missing parts from reference TRBV7-2 and TRBJ2-7): GAGVSQSPSNKVTEKGKDVELRCDPISGHTALYWYRQSLGQGLEFLIYFQGNSAPDKSGLPSDRFSAERTGGSVSTLTIQRTQQEDSAVYLCASSLFQNYEQYFGPGTRLTVT.

This chain links TRBV9 with TRBJ2-1, with D perhaps being TRBD1 or TRBD2 (6 bases each). The V end lost 3 bases, the J end lost 7 bases, and 14 bases lay between the germline ends. The germline V gene encodes CDR1 SGDLS and CDR2 YYNGEE. The CDR3 runs 14 residues. For the CDR3, the DNA is TGTGCCAGCAGCGCAGGTACAGGGAGGAATGAGCAGTTCTTC. Translating gives CASSAGTGRNEQFF.